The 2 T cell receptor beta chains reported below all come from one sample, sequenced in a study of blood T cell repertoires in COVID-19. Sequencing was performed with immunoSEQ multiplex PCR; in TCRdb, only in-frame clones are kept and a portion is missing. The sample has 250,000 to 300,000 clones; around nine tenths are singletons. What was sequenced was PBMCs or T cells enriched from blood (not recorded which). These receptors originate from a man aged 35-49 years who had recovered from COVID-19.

The CDR3 spells CASGLKLGWQDYGYTF. DNA of the CDR3: TGTGCTAGTGGTTTGAAGCTCGGTTGGCAGGACTATGGCTACACCTTC. This rearrangement joins TRBV12-5 to TRBJ1-2; no reliable D call. The V end was cut by 2 bases, the J end by 3 bases, with 16 bases between. This CDR3 contains 16 residues. Per the germline V gene, CDR1 is LGHNT and CDR2 is FRNRAP.

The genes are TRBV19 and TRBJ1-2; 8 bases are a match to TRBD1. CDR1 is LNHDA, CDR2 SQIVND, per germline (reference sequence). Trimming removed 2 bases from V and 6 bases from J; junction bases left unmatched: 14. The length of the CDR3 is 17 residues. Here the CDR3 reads CASSIRWAGGNLNGYTF. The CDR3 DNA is TGTGCCAGTAGTATACGTTGGGCAGGGGGCAACCTAAATGGCTACACCTTC.